The 15 T cell receptor beta chains listed next were all sequenced from one sample in a study of response to subunit inactivated influenza vaccine. TCRdb re-called the RT-PCR reads with MiXCR, one entry per CDR3 protein. The table lists hundreds of thousands of distinct CDR3 sequences, 14% of them singletons, with 6% to 8% in the top ten. The material was PBMCs from blood, obtained about 14 days before vaccination. The receptor set was obtained from a man aged 50 to 60 who received an inactivated influenza vaccine.

The rearrangement joins TRBV5-1 to TRBJ2-3; 10 bases match TRBD2. J lost 2 bases, V lost 3 bases, and 6 bases had no gene match. From germline, CDR1 is SGHRS and CDR2 YFSETQ. The CDR3 contains 16 residues. CDR3 nucleotides: TGCGCCAGCAGCTCAGGACTAGCGGAATACACAGATACGCAGTATTTT. The encoded protein is CASSSGLAEYTDTQYF.

At least ten counts were recorded for this clonotype. V gene TRBV4-3 combines with J gene TRBJ2-1, with D possibly matching TRBD2 (5 bases). Germline V gene lookup returns CDR1 LGHNA and CDR2 YSLEER. This CDR3 has 17 amino acids. With 1 base removed from V and 0 bases from J, the gap between germline ends came to 13 bases. CDR3 sequence: CASSQGLPASSYNEQFF. The DNA for the CDR3 is TGCGCCAGCAGCCAAGGACTACCCGCGAGCTCCTACAATGAGCAGTTCTTC.

This chain uses TRBV6-5 with TRBJ2-3, with 7 bases lining up with TRBD1. Germline V gene lookup returns CDR1 MNHEY and CDR2 SVGAGI. V dropped 2 bases and J dropped 2; count of bases not matched to a gene: 4. The CDR3 runs to 15 residues. The CDR3 spells CASSYRQGPTDTQYF. Here the CDR3 DNA reads TGTGCCAGCAGTTACAGACAGGGACCCACAGATACGCAGTATTTT.

This clonotype was observed many times. The chain uses TRBV3-1 and TRBJ2-2; D perhaps matches TRBD2 (6 bases). Trimming removed 5 bases at V and 4 bases at J, with 8 bases between. Germline V gene sequence: CDR1 LGHDT, CDR2 YNNKEL (reference sequence). This CDR3 has 13 residues. The DNA of the CDR3 is TGTGCCAGCAGCTCGACTAGCACCGGGGAGCTGTTTTTT. Amino acids: CASSSTSTGELFF.

J is TRBJ1-1 and V is TRBV6-2 or TRBV6-3; no firm D call. Trimming removed 2 bases from V and 6 bases from J, with 7 bases in between. Looked up from germline, CDR1 is MNHEY and CDR2 is SVGEGT. There are 12 residues in the CDR3. CDR3 nucleotide sequence: TGTGCCAGCAGTTACACCAGCCCTGAAGCTTTCTTT. This sequence encodes CASSYTSPEAFF.

This clonotype was counted only a few times. The chain joins TRBV6-1 to TRBJ1-4; 7 nucleotides line up with TRBD1. Trimming cost V 1 base and J 7 bases; bases outside gene matches: 6. CDR1 is MNHNS and CDR2 is SASEGT in the germline V gene. The CDR3 is made up of 15 amino acids. The CDR3: CASSEGTQGSEKLFF. As DNA, the CDR3 is TGTGCCAGCAGTGAAGGTACACAGGGGAGTGAAAAACTGTTTTTT.

This clonotype was counted once. One junction end disagrees with the germline gene, perhaps due to a read error. This chain joins TRBV20-1 and TRBJ2-1; TRBD2 matches 12 bases. Germline V gene lookup returns CDR1 DFQATT and CDR2 SNEGSKA (reference sequence). CDR3 size: 15 residues. The CDR3 DNA reads as TGCAGTGCTAGGTCCCTAGCGGGAGGGTCGAATGAGCAGATCTTC. Encoded protein: CSARSLAGGSNEQIF.

The rearrangement uses TRBV6-1 and TRBJ2-7; a weak D match, TRBD1 (5 bases). Deletions cut 3 bases from V and 0 bases from J, with 18 bases between. Per germline, CDR1 MNHNS and CDR2 SASEGT. The CDR3 loop spans 17 amino acids. The CDR3 is CASSEFTGTGYSYEQYF. The CDR3, as DNA: TGTGCCAGCAGTGAGTTTACTGGTACAGGTTACTCCTACGAGCAGTACTTC.

The chain recombines TRBV7-9 with TRBJ1-3, with 9 bases fitting TRBD1. Germline lookup yields CDR1 SEHNR and CDR2 FQNEAQ (reference sequence). The CDR3 contains 16 residues. V was pared by 10 bases and J by 8 bases, with 18 bases of the junction left unmatched. The CDR3 is CAIGPLVRDRAYTIYF. CDR3 coding DNA: TGTGCCATCGGACCCCTGGTACGGGACAGGGCCTACACCATATATTTT.

The CDR3 protein is CASSQDYEGDIQYF. CDR3 nucleotide sequence: TGCGCCAGCAGCCAAGATTATGAGGGGGACATTCAGTACTTC. The chain combines TRBV4-3 with TRBJ2-4; maybe TRBD1 (6 bases). This CDR3 contains 14 residues. Germline CDR1 reads LGHNA; CDR2 reads YSLEER. Trimming cost V 0 bases and J 8 bases, with 11 bases left between them.

The V and J genes are TRBV9 and TRBJ2-7; D possibly matches TRBD1 or TRBD2 (7 bases each). The CDR3 spans 15 residues. From germline, CDR1 is SGDLS and CDR2 YYNGEE. The V and J ends lost 0 bases and 2 bases respectively, with 12 bases between them. In DNA form, the CDR3 reads TGTGCCAGCAGCGTAGCAGGGGGGAGGGCCTACGAGCAGTACTTC. It yields the protein CASSVAGGRAYEQYF. The variable domain in full, with the rest retrieved from reference TRBV9 and TRBJ2-7, is DSGVTQTPKHLITATGQRVTLRCSPRSGDLSVYWYQQSLDQGLQFLIQYYNGEERAKGNILERFSAQQFPDLHSELNLSSLELGDSALYFCASSVAGGRAYEQYFGPGTRLTVT.

This clonotype occurred a few times. V gene TRBV24-1 combines with J gene TRBJ2-1, with no clear D. CDR1 and CDR2 from the germline V gene are KGHDR and SFDVKD. This CDR3 spans 11 amino acids. The V and J ends lost 9 bases and 1 base respectively, with 3 bases between them. CDR3 residues: CATGSYNEQFF. As DNA, the CDR3 is TGTGCCACCGGTTCCTACAATGAGCAGTTCTTC.

The genes are TRBV20-1 and TRBJ2-7, with 7 positions matching TRBD1. The length of the CDR3 is 13 residues. J gave up 5 bases and V 1 base, and 5 bases lay outside the gene matches. Germline V gene sequence: CDR1 DFQATT, CDR2 SNEGSKA (reference sequence). The CDR3 region is CSARGQGGDEQYF. CDR3 sequence (DNA): TGCAGTGCTAGAGGACAGGGCGGAGACGAGCAGTACTTC.

This clonotype was counted a few times. The genes are TRBV24-1 and TRBJ2-5, with a weak D call TRBD1 (6 bases). V lost 3 bases and J 2 bases, leaving 15 bases between the germline ends. There are 16 residues in the CDR3. Per the germline V gene, CDR1 is KGHDR and CDR2 is SFDVKD. This CDR3 reads CATSDRGAGTQETQYF. The DNA of the CDR3 is TGTGCCACCAGTGATCGAGGAGCCGGGACACAAGAGACCCAGTACTTC.

This clonotype was seen only a few times. The chain is built from TRBV6-5 and TRBJ2-3, with 9 bases matching TRBD1. Germline V gene sequence: CDR1 MNHEY, CDR2 SVGAGI. The CDR3 is 16 amino acids. Losses at the gene ends were 5 bases for V and 1 base for J; bases not matched to a gene: 7. The CDR3 loop is CASSQSRTGGTDTQYF. The CDR3 bases are TGTGCCAGCAGTCAATCCAGGACAGGGGGCACAGATACGCAGTATTTT.